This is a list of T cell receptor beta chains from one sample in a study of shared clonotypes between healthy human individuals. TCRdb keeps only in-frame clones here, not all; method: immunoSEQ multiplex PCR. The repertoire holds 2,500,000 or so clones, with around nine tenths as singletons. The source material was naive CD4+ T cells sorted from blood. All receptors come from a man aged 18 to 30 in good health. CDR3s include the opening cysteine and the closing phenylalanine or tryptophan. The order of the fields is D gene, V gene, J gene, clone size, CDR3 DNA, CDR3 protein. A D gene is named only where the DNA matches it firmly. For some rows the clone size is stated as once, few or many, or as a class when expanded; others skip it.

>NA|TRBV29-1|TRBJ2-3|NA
TGCAGCGTTGAGTCTCAGGGATCAGATACGCAGTATTTT
CSVESQGSDTQYF
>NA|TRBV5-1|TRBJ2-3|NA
TGCGCCAGCAGCAACCGCAGGAGTACAGATACGCAGTATTTT
CASSNRRSTDTQYF
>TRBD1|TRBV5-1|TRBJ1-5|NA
TGCGCCAGCAGCTTGGATACAGGGGGAGGTCAGCCCCAGCATTTT
CASSLDTGGGQPQHF
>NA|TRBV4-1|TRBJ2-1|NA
TGCGCCAGCAGCCAAGAACTAGCCCAAACCTCCTACAATGAGCAGTTCTTC
CASSQELAQTSYNEQFF
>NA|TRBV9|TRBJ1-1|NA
TGTGCCAGCAGCGTAGTATGGAACACTGAAGCTTTCTTT
CASSVVWNTEAFF
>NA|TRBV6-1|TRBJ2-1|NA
TGTGCCAGCAGTGTGAAAAGCCAAGTTGAGCAGTTCTTC
CASSVKSQVEQFF
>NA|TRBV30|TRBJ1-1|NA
TGTGCCTGGAGTGCAGGCCCTCTTAACACTGAAGCTTTCTTT
CAWSAGPLNTEAFF
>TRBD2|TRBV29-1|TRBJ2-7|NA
TGCAGCGTTTCTAGCGGTCCCTACGAGCAGTACTTC
CSVSSGPYEQYF
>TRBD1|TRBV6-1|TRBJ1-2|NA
TGTGCCAGCAGTGCCGGGACAGGGGGCATGAACTATGGCTACACCTTC
CASSAGTGGMNYGYTF
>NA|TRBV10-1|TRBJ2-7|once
TGCGCCAGCAGTGAGTCCTATAAAAGGGGGCAGTACTTC
CASSESYKRGQYF
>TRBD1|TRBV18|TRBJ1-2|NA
TGTGCCACCGATAGGGCAGGGGGCCATGGCTACACCTTC
CATDRAGGHGYTF
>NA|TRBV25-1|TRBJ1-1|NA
TGTGCCAGCGGGGAAACGGGGAACACTGAAGCTTTCTTT
CASGETGNTEAFF
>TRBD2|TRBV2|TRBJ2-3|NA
TGTGCGGGCGGGGGAGACGGCCCAGATACGCAGTATTTT
CAGGGDGPDTQYF
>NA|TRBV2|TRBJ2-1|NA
TGTGCCAGCCGAGGCTCCTACAATGAGCAGTTCTTC
CASRGSYNEQFF
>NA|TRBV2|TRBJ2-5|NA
TGTGCCAGCATGAGGGCTCTTGGGACCCAGTACTTC
CASMRALGTQYF
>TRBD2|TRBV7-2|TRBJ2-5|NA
TGTGCCAGCAGGAGTCTAGCGGGGGGGCAAGAGACCCAGTACTTC
CASRSLAGGQETQYF
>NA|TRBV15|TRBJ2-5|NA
TGTGCCACCAGCAGTGAGGACTTGTATCAAGAGACCCAGTACTTC
CATSSEDLYQETQYF
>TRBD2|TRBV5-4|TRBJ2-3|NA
TGTGCCAGCAGCCTTCCTAGCGGGGGCACAGATACGCAGTATTTT
CASSLPSGGTDTQYF
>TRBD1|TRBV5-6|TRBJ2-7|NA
TGTGCCAGCAGCTACGTCGGGACAGCGATCTACGAGCAGTACTTC
CASSYVGTAIYEQYF
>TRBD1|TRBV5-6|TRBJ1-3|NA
TGTGCCAGCAGCTCCGACAGGGGCGCAAACACCATATATTTT
CASSSDRGANTIYF
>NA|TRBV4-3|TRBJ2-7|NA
TGCGCCAGCAGCCAAGATCAATCTCCTGACAGACTCTACGAGCAGTACTTC
CASSQDQSPDRLYEQYF
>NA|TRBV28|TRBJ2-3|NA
TGTGCCAGCAGTTTATCAGGTACAGATACGCAGTATTTT
CASSLSGTDTQYF
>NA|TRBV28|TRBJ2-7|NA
TGTGCCAGCAGGGGCCACGAGCAGTACTTC
CASRGHEQYF
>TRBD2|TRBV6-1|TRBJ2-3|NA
TGTGCCAGCAGTAGGACTAGCGTGACCACAGATACGCAGTATTTT
CASSRTSVTTDTQYF
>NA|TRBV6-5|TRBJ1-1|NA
TGTGCCAGCAGTTGGGAGGGGTCGAACACTGAAGCTTTCTTT
CASSWEGSNTEAFF
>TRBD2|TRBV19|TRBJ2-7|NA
TGTGCCAGTAGTACCCTGGGAGGGGCCGTCCACGAGCAGTACTTC
CASSTLGGAVHEQYF
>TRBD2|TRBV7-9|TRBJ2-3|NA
TGTGCCAGCAGCGCCACGGGGGGGGGCACAGATACGCAGTATTTT
CASSATGGGTDTQYF
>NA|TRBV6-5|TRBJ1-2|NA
TGTGCCAGCAGTTACTCACCGGACTTGGGCGCCTATGGCTACACCTTC
CASSYSPDLGAYGYTF
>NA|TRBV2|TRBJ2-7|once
TGTGCCAGCAGTCCCCTCCGTGGACTGGGTCTCGACGAGCAGTACTTC
CASSPLRGLGLDEQYF
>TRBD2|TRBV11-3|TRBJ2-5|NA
TGTGCCAGCAGCCTCGGGGTAGCGGGGCCCCAGGGGGAGACCCAGTACTTC
CASSLGVAGPQGETQYF
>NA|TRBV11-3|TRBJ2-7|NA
TGTGCCAGCAGCTCTGCGGCCAACTCCTACGAGCAGTACTTC
CASSSAANSYEQYF
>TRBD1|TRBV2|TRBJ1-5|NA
TGTGCCAGCAGACAGGGGCCCAATCAGCCCCAGCATTTT
CASRQGPNQPQHF
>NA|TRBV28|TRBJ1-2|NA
TGTGCCACCCAAGGGGGTAGAGGCTACACCTTC
CATQGGRGYTF
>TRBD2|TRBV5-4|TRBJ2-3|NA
TGTGCCAGCAGCTTGGATCTGTCTAGCGGGACGACAGATACGCAGTATTTT
CASSLDLSSGTTDTQYF
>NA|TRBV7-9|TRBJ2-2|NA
TGTGCCAGCACCATATGGGGCCACACGGACGGGGAGCTGTTTTTT
CASTIWGHTDGELFF
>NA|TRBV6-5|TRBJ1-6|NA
TGTGCCAGCAGTTCCCAACAAACACTTCAGGGATCACCCCTCCACTTT
CASSSQQTLQGSPLHF
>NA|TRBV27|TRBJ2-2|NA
TGTGCCAGCAGTTTACGGGCCGTCATCACCGGGGAGCTGTTTTTT
CASSLRAVITGELFF
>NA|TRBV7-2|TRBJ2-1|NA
TGTGCCAGCAGCTTAGTCGGCGCGCGGACCGCCCCTTACAATGAGCAGTTCTTC
CASSLVGARTAPYNEQFF
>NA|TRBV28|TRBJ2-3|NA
TGTGCCAGCAGTTTGCCCCATGGAACCGATACGCAGTATTTT
CASSLPHGTDTQYF
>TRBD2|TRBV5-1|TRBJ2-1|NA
TGCGCCAGCAGCAGGGAGACTAGCGGGATGAGTGAGCAGTTCTTC
CASSRETSGMSEQFF
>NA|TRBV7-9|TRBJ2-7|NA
TGTGCCAGCAGCTTTGGAAATTCCTACGAGCAGTACTTC
CASSFGNSYEQYF
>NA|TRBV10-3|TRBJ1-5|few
TGTGCCATCAGTGAGACAGAGAACAATCAGCCCCAGCATTTT
CAISETENNQPQHF
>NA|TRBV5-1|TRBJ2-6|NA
TGCGCCAGCAGCTCCTTAGCTGGGGCCAACGTCCTGACTTTC
CASSSLAGANVLTF
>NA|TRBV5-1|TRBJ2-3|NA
TGCGCCAGCAGCTTGGTTGGGTGGGCAGATACGCAGTATTTT
CASSLVGWADTQYF
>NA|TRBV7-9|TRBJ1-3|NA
TGTGCCAGCAGCTTATATAGCCCAAAGGGAAGAAAGGTTGGAAACACCATATATTTT
CASSLYSPKGRKVGNTIYF
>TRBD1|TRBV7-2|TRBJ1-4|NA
TGTGCCAGCACGACAGGGAGCCGGGAAAAACTGTTTTTT
CASTTGSREKLFF
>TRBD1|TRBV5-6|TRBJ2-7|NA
TGTGCCAGCAGCGGACCGGGACAGGGAAATATCTACGAGCAGTACTTC
CASSGPGQGNIYEQYF
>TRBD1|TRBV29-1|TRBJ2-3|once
TGCAGCGTTGGACAACGCCGACAGGGAGCAAGCACAGATACGCAGTATTTT
CSVGQRRQGASTDTQYF